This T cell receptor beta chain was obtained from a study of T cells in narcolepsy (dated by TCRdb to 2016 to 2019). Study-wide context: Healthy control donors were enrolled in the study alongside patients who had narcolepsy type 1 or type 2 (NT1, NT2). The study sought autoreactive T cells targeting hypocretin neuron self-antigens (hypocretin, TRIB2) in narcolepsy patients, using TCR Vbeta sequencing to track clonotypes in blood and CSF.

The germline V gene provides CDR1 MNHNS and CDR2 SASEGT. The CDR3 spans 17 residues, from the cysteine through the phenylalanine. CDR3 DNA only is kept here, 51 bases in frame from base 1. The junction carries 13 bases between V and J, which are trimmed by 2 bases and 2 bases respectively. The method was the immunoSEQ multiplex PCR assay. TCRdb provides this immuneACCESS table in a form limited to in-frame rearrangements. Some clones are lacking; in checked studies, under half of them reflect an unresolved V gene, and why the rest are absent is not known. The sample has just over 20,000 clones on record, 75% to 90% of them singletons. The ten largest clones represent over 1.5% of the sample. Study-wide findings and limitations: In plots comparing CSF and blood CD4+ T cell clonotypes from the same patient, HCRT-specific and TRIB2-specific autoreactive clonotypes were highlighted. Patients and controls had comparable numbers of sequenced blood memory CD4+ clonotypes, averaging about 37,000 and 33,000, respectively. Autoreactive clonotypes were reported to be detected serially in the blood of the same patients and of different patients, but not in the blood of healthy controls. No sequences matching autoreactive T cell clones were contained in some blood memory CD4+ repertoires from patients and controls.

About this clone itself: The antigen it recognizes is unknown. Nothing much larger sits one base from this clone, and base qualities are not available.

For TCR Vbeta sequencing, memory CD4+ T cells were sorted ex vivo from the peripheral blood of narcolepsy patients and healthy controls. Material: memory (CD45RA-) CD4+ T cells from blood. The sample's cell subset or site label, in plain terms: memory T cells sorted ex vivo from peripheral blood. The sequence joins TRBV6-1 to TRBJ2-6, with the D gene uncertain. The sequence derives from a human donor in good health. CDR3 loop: CASSEKWWSAGANVLTF. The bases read TGTGCCAGCAGTGAAAAGTGGTGGTCTGCTGGGGCCAACGTCCTGACTTTC.